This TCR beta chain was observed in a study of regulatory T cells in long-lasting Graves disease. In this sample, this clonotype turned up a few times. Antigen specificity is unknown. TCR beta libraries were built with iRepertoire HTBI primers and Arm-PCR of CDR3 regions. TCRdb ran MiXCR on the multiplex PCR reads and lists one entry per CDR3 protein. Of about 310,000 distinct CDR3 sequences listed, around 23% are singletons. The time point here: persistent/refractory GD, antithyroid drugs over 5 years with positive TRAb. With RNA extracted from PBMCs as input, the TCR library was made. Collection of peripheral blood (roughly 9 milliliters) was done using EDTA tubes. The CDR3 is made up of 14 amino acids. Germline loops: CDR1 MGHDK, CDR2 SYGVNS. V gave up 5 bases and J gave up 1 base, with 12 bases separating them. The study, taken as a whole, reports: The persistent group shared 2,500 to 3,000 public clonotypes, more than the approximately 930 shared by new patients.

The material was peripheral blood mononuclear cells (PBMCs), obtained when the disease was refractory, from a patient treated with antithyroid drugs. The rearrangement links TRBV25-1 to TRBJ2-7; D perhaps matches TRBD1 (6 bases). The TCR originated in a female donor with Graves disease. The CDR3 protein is CASSTPGVSYEQYF. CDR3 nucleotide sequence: TGTGCCAGCAGTACACCAGGGGTTTCCTACGAGCAGTACTTC.